The 14 T cell receptor beta chains reported below all come from one sample, sequenced in a study of regulatory T cells in long-lasting Graves disease (dated by TCRdb to the early 2020s). The time point label here, explained by the study, means: newly diagnosed GD, antithyroid drugs for less than 3 months. For both TCR sequencing and RNA sequencing, RNA was extracted from PBMCs using TRIzol. Library method: multiplex PCR. The sequencer listed for this sample is Illumina HiSeq 4000. TCR beta libraries were built with iRepertoire HTBI primers and Arm-PCR amplification of CDR3 regions. TCRdb cleaned the public reads at Q25 with fastp, built clones with MiXCR and kept in-frame beta chains. Rows are combined by CDR3 protein, so each entry shows the most common genes and DNA. The sample table shows 400,000 to 500,000 distinct CDR3 sequences, and about 15% are seen once. The leading ten clones occupy over 7.5% of the sample.

The same specimen was also included in a second study, on T cells in Graves' hyperthyroidism and ophthalmopathy.

This material consisted of peripheral blood mononuclear cells (PBMCs), taken at new diagnosis, from a patient treated with antithyroid drugs. All receptors come from a middle-aged woman with Graves disease. Donor details come from another sample of the same person, matched by shared clones.

This clonotype occurred a few times. Here the CDR3 reads CASSGGSGRVDTQYF. CDR3 in DNA: TGCGCCAGCAGCGGCGGTAGCGGGAGGGTGGATACGCAGTATTTT. The J gene is TRBJ2-3, the V gene TRBV5-1, with 11 bases lining up with TRBD2. The CDR3 contains 15 residues. CDR1 is SGHRS and CDR2 is YFSETQ in the germline V gene. V lost 4 bases and J lost 6; bases outside the gene matches: 7.

J is TRBJ2-3 and V is TRBV13, with 10 positions matching TRBD2. V lost 5 bases, J lost 0 bases, and 11 bases stayed unmatched. Germline values: CDR1 PRHDT, CDR2 FYEKMQ (reference sequence). The CDR3 has 18 amino acids. The CDR3 here is CASSPPAGGPWSTDTQYF. In DNA, the CDR3 is TGTGCCAGCAGCCCCCCAGCGGGAGGGCCTTGGAGCACAGATACGCAGTATTTT.

In this sample, this clonotype turned up many times. The gene calls are TRBV12-3 or TRBV12-4 and TRBJ2-1; 7 nucleotides agree with TRBD2. V gave up 7 bases and J gave up 10 bases; unmatched junction bases: 7. This CDR3 has 12 amino acids. The CDR3 DNA follows: TGTGCCAGCACTCAAGGGGAGGGCGAGCAGTTCTTC. This encodes CASTQGEGEQFF.

This clonotype came up many times. The chain carries TRBV20-1 and TRBJ2-7; TRBD2 might be the D (5 bases). Trimming cost V 3 bases and J 3 bases, with 12 bases left between them. Germline V gives CDR1 DFQATT, CDR2 SNEGSKA (reference sequence). The CDR3 extends over 13 amino acids. DNA for the CDR3: TGCAGTGCTAGGCGCCCCGGGAACTACGAGCAGTACTTC. Protein product: CSARRPGNYEQYF.

This clonotype occurred a few times. This chain joins TRBV20-1 and TRBJ1-5; D is possibly TRBD1 (5 bases). Germline CDR1 reads DFQATT; CDR2 reads SNEGSKA (reference sequence). There are 15 residues in the CDR3. Trimming took off 6 bases at V and 6 bases at J, with 21 bases between the two ends. The CDR3 nucleotides are TGCAGTGCCCCTCTGTGGGGGACTCCGGGTCAGCCCCAGCATTTT. Protein sequence: CSAPLWGTPGQPQHF.

This sequence joins TRBV4-2 and TRBJ1-1; 8 bases line up with TRBD1. Germline V lookup: CDR1 LGHNA, CDR2 YNFKEQ. J gave up 6 bases and V 0 bases, and 6 bases lay outside the gene matches. The CDR3 sequence is 15 residues long. This CDR3 reads CASSQDEDRVPEAFF. The CDR3 DNA is TGTGCCAGCAGCCAAGACGAGGACAGGGTGCCTGAAGCTTTCTTT.

This clonotype was seen ten or more times. The V gene is TRBV5-6, the J gene TRBJ2-3; D perhaps matches TRBD1 (6 bases). Deletions cut 1 base from V and 2 bases from J, with 11 bases between. The CDR3 length is 15 residues. Per the germline V gene, CDR1 is SGHDT and CDR2 is YYEEEE. The CDR3 is CASSLQGPHTDTQYF. CDR3 nucleotide sequence: TGTGCCAGCAGCTTGCAGGGGCCTCACACAGATACGCAGTATTTT.

This clonotype turned up a few times. This chain links TRBV7-9 with TRBJ2-3; TRBD2 matches at 7 bases. The V gene end was trimmed by 4 bases and the J gene end by 2 bases; junction bases not matched to a gene: 12. The CDR3 spans 17 residues. Germline assignment: CDR1 SEHNR and CDR2 FQNEAQ (reference sequence). The CDR3 coding sequence is TGTGCCAGCAGCTCCTCAGGACTAGGGTACTTCACAGATACGCAGTATTTT. It yields the protein CASSSSGLGYFTDTQYF.

This clonotype was picked up many times. The chain has TRBV6-5 and TRBJ1-2; 11 nucleotides match TRBD1. CDR3 length: 15 amino acids. Trimming removed 2 bases from V and 4 bases from J; junction bases left unmatched: 3. Germline lookup yields CDR1 MNHEY and CDR2 SVGAGI. DNA of the CDR3: TGTGCCAGCAGTTACGGGGGGACAGGGGGCTATGGCTACACCTTC. The encoded protein is CASSYGGTGGYGYTF.

This chain uses TRBV19 with TRBJ2-3; TRBD2 matches 15 bases. The CDR3 covers 16 residues. Germline values: CDR1 LNHDA, CDR2 SQIVND (reference sequence). Trimming cost V 4 bases and J 5 bases; bases outside gene matches: 4. Here the CDR3 reads CASSRTSGRAQDTQYF. The CDR3 DNA sequence: TGTGCCAGTAGTAGGACTAGCGGGAGGGCCCAAGATACGCAGTATTTT.

The V and J genes are TRBV5-4 and TRBJ2-5; the match to TRBD2 covers 9 bases. Germline loops: CDR1 SGHNT, CDR2 YYREEE (reference sequence). The V gene end was trimmed by 7 bases and the J gene end by 1 base; junction bases not matched to a gene: 8. The CDR3 has 15 amino acids. CDR3 protein: CASRPAGGVQETQYF. CDR3 nucleotides: TGTGCCAGCCGTCCGGCGGGAGGGGTCCAAGAGACCCAGTACTTC.

This clonotype was recorded many times. The chain joins TRBV13 to TRBJ2-2, with D tentatively TRBD2 (6 bases). Germline assignment: CDR1 PRHDT and CDR2 FYEKMQ (reference sequence). The CDR3 sequence is 17 residues long. V lost 2 bases and J 5 bases, leaving 18 bases between the germline ends. The CDR3 region has the DNA TGTGCCAGCAGCTTAAGTCTCGAGGGTAGCGGTACCGGGGAGCTGTTTTTT. This sequence encodes CASSLSLEGSGTGELFF.

This clonotype was seen ten or more times. This chain joins TRBV27 and TRBJ2-1, with 8 bases lining up with TRBD2. The CDR3 extends over 15 amino acids. Germline lookup yields CDR1 MNHEY and CDR2 SMNVEV (reference sequence). J lost 6 bases, V lost 7 bases, and 11 bases had no gene match. This CDR3 is CASTQSGSSLNEQFF. The DNA for the CDR3 is TGTGCCAGCACCCAGAGCGGGAGTTCACTCAATGAGCAGTTCTTC.

A word on this clonotype: The junction does not match germline at one end; this may be a read error. This sequence joins TRBV19 and TRBJ2-5; D possibly corresponds to TRBD1 (7 bases). Germline V gives CDR1 LNHDA, CDR2 SQIVND (reference sequence). CDR3 length equals 14 residues. The chain's CDR3 is CASKSGGHYNEQSF. The CDR3 nucleotides are TGTGCCAGTAAGTCAGGGGGGCACTACAATGAGCAGTCCTTC.